This entry features one T cell receptor (beta chain) sequence. The antigen is unknown. CDR1 and CDR2 from the germline V gene are LGHDT and YNNKEL (reference sequence). Trimming removed 2 bases at V and 2 bases at J, with 16 bases between. The CDR3 runs to 16 residues. These data originate in a study of T-cell reconstitution after alpha-beta-depleted transplantation in children. Study-wide results and limits: As was reported, about two months after transplant, alpha-beta T cells came from several hundred expanded graft clones. One year post-transplant, T-cell counts and diversity were largely derived from T cells produced anew. Some patients owed their high day-60 TCRbeta diversity to surviving recipient T cells and thymic progenitors.

Using unique molecular identifiers, the investigators prepared the TCRbeta library. From the PCR reads, TCRdb called clonotypes with MiXCR, one entry per CDR3 protein. The data contain 500,000 to 650,000 distinct CDR3 sequences, 10% to 15% of them singletons. The chain employs TRBV3-1 and TRBJ2-7; perhaps TRBD2 as D (5 bases). Sample: PBMCs, mostly from graft donor cells, taken 360 days after TCRalphabeta/CD19-depleted stem cell transplant. The receptor was isolated from a male patient under 18 who had a stem cell transplant for acute myeloid leukemia, so the T cells may come from the graft donor. In nucleotides, the CDR3 is TGTGCCAGCAGCCAACATACGGGGATCGGTCCCTACGAGCAGTACTTC. It codes for CASSQHTGIGPYEQYF.